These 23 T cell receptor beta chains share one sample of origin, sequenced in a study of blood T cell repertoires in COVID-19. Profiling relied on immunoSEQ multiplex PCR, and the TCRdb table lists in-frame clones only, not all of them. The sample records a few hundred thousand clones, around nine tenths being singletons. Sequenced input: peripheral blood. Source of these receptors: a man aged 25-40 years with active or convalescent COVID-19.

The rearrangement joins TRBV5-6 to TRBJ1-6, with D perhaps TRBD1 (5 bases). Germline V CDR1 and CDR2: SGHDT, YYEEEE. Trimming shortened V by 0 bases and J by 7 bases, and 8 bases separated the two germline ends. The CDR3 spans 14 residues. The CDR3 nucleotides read TGTGCCAGCAGCTTGGGACGGGGGAATTCACCCCTCCACTTT. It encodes CASSLGRGNSPLHF.

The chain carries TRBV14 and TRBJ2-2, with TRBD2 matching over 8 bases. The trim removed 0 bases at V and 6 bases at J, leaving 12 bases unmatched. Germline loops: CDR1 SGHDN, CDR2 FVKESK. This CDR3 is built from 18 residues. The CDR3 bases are TGTGCCAGCAGCCAAGATTATGGGACAAGGACTAGCCCCGGGGAGCTGTTTTTT. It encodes CASSQDYGTRTSPGELFF.

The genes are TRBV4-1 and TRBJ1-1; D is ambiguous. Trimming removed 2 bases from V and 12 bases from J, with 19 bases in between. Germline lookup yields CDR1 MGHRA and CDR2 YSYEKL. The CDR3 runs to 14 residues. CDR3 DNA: TGCGCCAGCAGCCAATTGAGGGCATCTTCGGTCACTTTCTTT. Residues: CASSQLRASSVTFF.

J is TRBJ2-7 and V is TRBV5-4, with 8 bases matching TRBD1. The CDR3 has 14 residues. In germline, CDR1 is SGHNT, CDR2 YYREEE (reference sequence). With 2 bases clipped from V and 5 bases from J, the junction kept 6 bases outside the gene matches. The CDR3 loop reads CASSLRTGYNEQYF. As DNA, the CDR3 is TGTGCCAGCAGCTTACGGACAGGGTACAACGAGCAGTACTTC. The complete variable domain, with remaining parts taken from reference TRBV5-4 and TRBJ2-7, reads ETGVTQSPTHLIKTRGQQVTLRCSSQSGHNTVSWYQQALGQGPQFIFQYYREEENGRGNFPPRFSGLQFPNYSSELNVNALELDDSALYLCASSLRTGYNEQYFGPGTRLTVT.

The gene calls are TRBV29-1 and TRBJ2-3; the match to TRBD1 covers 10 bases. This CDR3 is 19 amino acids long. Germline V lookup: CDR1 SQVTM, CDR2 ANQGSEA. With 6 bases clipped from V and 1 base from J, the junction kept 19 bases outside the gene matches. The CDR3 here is CSVPPWGQGTRGRTDTQYF. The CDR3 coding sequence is TGCAGCGTCCCTCCCTGGGGACAGGGGACGCGAGGGCGCACAGATACGCAGTATTTT.

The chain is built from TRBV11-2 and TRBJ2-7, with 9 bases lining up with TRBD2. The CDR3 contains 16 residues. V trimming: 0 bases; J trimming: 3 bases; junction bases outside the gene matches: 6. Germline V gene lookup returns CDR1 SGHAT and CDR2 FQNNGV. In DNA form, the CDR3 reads TGTGCCAGCAGCTTAGATTTAGTAGCGGGGGTCTACGAGCAGTACTTC. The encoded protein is CASSLDLVAGVYEQYF.

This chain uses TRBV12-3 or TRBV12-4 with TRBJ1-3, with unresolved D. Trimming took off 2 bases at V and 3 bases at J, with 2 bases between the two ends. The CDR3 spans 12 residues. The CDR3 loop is CASSLHGNTIYF. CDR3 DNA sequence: TGTGCCAGCAGTTTACATGGAAACACCATATATTTT.

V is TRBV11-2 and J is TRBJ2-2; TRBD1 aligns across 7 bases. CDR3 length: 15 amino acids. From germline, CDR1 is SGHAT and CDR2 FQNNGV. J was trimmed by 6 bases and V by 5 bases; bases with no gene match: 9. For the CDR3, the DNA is TGTGCCAGCAGCCTGGGACAGACACGGGCCGGGGAGCTGTTTTTT. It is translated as CASSLGQTRAGELFF.

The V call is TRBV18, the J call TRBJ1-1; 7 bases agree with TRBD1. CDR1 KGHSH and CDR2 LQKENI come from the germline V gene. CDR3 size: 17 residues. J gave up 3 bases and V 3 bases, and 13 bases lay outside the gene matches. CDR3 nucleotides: TGTGCCAGCTCACCCCCTGACAGGGCGAGGGGATACACTGAAGCTTTCTTT. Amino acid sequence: CASSPPDRARGYTEAFF.

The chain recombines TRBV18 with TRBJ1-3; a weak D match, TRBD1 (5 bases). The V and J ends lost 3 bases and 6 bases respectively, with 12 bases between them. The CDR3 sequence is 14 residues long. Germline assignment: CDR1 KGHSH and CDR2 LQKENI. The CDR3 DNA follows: TGTGCCAGCTCACCTCAGGTGGGGCAAAACACCATATATTTT. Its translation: CASSPQVGQNTIYF.

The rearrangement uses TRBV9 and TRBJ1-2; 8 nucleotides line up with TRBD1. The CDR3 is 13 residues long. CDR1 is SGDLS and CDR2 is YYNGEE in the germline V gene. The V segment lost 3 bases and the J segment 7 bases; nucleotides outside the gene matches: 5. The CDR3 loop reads CASSADRAIGYTF. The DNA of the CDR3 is TGTGCCAGCAGCGCGGACAGGGCCATTGGCTACACCTTC.

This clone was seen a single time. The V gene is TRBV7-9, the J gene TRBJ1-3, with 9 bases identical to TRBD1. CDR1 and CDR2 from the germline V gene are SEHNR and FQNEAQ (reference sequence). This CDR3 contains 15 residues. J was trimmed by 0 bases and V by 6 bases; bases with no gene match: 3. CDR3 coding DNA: TGTGCCAGCAGTCAGACAGGGGGCTCTGGAAACACCATATATTTT. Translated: CASSQTGGSGNTIYF. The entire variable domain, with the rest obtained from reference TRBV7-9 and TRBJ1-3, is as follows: DTGVSQNPRHKITKRGQNVTFRCDPISEHNRLYWYRQTLGQGPEFLTYFQNEAQLEKSRLLSDRFSAERPKGSFSTLEIQRTEQGDSAMYLCASSQTGGSGNTIYFGEGSWLTVV.

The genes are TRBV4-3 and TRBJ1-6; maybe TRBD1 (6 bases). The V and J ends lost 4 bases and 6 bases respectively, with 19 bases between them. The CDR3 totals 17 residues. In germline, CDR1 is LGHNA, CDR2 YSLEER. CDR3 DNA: TGCGCCAGCAGCCTGGGTCTAAACCGGGACACTAATTCACCCCTCCACTTT. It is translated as CASSLGLNRDTNSPLHF.

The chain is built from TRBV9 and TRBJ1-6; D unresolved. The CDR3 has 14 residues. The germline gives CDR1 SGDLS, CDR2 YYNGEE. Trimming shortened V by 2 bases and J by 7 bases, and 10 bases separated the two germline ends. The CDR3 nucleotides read TGTGCCAGCAGCGTGAGTCCGGGGAATTCACCCCTCCACTTT. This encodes CASSVSPGNSPLHF.

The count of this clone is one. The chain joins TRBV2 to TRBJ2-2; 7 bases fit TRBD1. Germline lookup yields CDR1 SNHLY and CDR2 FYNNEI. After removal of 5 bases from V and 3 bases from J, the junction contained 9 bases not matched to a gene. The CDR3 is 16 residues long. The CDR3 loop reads CASSRTRGPDTGELFF. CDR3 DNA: TGTGCCAGCAGTCGAACTAGGGGGCCAGACACCGGGGAGCTGTTTTTT.

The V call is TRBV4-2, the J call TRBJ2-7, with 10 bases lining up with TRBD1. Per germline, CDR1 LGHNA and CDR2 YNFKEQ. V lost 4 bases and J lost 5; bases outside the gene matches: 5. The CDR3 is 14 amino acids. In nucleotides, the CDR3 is TGTGCCAGCAGCCGGCGACAGGGGGCGGACGAGCAGTACTTC. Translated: CASSRRQGADEQYF.

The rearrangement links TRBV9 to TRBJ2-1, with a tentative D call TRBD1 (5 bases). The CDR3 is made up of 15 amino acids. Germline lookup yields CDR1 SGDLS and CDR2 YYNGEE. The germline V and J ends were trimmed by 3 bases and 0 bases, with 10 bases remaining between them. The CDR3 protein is CASSGTQGSYNEQFF. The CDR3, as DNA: TGTGCCAGCAGCGGTACTCAGGGCTCCTACAATGAGCAGTTCTTC.

For the CDR3, the DNA is TGTGCCAGCTCACTTAGCCAGGGGGCGGTGGAGACCCAGTACTTC. Residues: CASSLSQGAVETQYF. The chain has TRBV27 and TRBJ2-5; 8 bases align to TRBD1. J was trimmed by 5 bases and V by 8 bases; bases with no gene match: 13. The germline gives CDR1 MNHEY, CDR2 SMNVEV (reference sequence). There are 15 residues in the CDR3.

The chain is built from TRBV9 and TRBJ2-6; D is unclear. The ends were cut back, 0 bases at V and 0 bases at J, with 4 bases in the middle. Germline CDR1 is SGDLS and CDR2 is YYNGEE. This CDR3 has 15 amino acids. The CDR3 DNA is TGTGCCAGCAGCGTAGGGAGCTCTGGGGCCAACGTCCTGACTTTC. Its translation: CASSVGSSGANVLTF.

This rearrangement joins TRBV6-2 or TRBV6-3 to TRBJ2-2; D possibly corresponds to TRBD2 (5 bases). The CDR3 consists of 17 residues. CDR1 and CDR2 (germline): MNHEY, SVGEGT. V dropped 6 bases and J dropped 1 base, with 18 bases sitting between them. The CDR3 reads CASSFLLYRGNTGELFF. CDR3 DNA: TGTGCCAGCAGCTTTTTACTGTATCGGGGGAACACCGGGGAGCTGTTTTTT.

In DNA form, the CDR3 reads TGTGCCAGCAGCCGGGGACAGCAAGAGACCCAGTACTTC. Protein product: CASSRGQQETQYF. V gene TRBV12-3 or TRBV12-4 combines with J gene TRBJ2-5; 7 bases align to TRBD1. The CDR3 has 13 amino acids. V dropped 6 bases and J dropped 2; count of bases not matched to a gene: 3.

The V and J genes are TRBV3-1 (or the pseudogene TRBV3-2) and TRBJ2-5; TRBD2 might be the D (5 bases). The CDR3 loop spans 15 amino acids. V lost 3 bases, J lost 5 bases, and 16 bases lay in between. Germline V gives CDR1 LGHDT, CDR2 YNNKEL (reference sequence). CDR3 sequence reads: CASSQLNPGGETQYF. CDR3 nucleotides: TGTGCCAGCAGCCAGCTTAACCCGGGCGGGGAGACCCAGTACTTC.

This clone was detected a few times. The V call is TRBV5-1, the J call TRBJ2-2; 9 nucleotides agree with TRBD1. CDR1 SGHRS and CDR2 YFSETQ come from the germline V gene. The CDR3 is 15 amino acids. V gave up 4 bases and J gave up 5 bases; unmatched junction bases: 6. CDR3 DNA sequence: TGCGCCAGCAGCGGGGACGGGACAGGGACCGGGGAGCTGTTTTTT. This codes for CASSGDGTGTGELFF.